This is a list of T cell receptor beta chains from one sample in a study of control samples from healthy donors and cancer patients. The assay was immunoSEQ multiplex PCR, and TCRdb's table has in-frame clones only and misses some. The data hold 50,000 or so clones, with around 85% observed a single time. Input material: PBMCs. The receptors originated from a woman in her forties or fifties with lung cancer. Each CDR3 is given with its conserved first and last residue. The D gene is left open where the match is weak. The size entry is marked missing in some rows and otherwise reads once, few, many or a size class.

j_call	v_call	clone_size	d_call	cdr3_nt	cdr3_aa
TRBJ2-6	TRBV7-8	-	TRBD1	TGTGCCAGCAGCTTAGCGGGACAGGGGGTTGGGTCTGGGGCCAACGTCCTGACTTTC	CASSLAGQGVGSGANVLTF
TRBJ1-2	TRBV28	-	TRBD1	TGTGCCAGCAGTTCATCCCGGGACAGGAGATATGGCTACACCTTC	CASSSSRDRRYGYTF
TRBJ1-4	TRBV7-2	-	TRBD1	TGTGCCAGCAGCTGGGGGACAGGGGGAAATGAAAAACTGTTTTTT	CASSWGTGGNEKLFF
TRBJ2-7	TRBV5-1	-	-	TGCGCCAGCAGCTTGGTTCAGGGGCCCTACGAGCAGTACTTC	CASSLVQGPYEQYF
TRBJ2-5	TRBV27	-	-	TGTGCCAGCGGACAAGAGACCCAGTACTTC	CASGQETQYF
TRBJ1-5	TRBV27	-	-	TGTGCCAGCAGTTCCTTAGAAGCCAGTCAGCCCCAGCATTTT	CASSSLEASQPQHF
TRBJ1-5	TRBV27	-	TRBD1	TGTGCCAGCAGTCCGCTACAGGGGTATCAGCCCCAGCATTTT	CASSPLQGYQPQHF
TRBJ2-2	TRBV9	-	-	TGTGCCAGCAGCGTAGCCACCGGGGAGCTGTTTTTT	CASSVATGELFF
TRBJ2-1	TRBV4-2	few	TRBD1	TGTGCCAGCAGCTACGACAGGGCCTCCTACAATGAGCAGTTCTTC	CASSYDRASYNEQFF
TRBJ1-1	TRBV10-3	-	-	TGTGCCATCAGTGGGAACACCATGAACACTGAAGCTTTCTTT	CAISGNTMNTEAFF